This T cell receptor (beta chain) was recorded in a study of cytomegalovirus exposure and HLA in healthy donors. Primers for the PCR totalled 60 Vbeta and 13 Jbeta. Only in-frame clones appear in the TCRdb table, and some are missing; sequencing was by immunoSEQ multiplex PCR. The sample includes about 160,000 clones, roughly 83% seen only once; the top ten take more than 0.85%. The CDR3 consists of 13 residues. CDR1 and CDR2 (germline): MGHRA, YSYEKL. Trimming took off 0 bases at V and 6 bases at J, with 5 bases between the two ends. The sample was PBMCs. V gene TRBV4-1 combines with J gene TRBJ2-2; D not certain. This sequence originates from a man between 25 and 39 years old in good health and CMV-seronegative. The CDR3 spells CASSQENSGELFF. The CDR3 DNA reads TGCGCCAGCAGCCAAGAAAACTCCGGGGAGCTGTTTTTT.